Listed below are T cell receptor beta chains from one sample, sequenced in a study of cytotoxic CD8 clonotypes in ibrutinib-treated CLL. The method was immunoSEQ multiplex PCR; TCRdb's version includes in-frame clones alone and lacks a portion of them. Of roughly 180,000 clones listed, 84% are singletons. Sample: PBMCs, taken after 24 months of ibrutinib treatment. The receptors come from a human donor with chronic lymphocytic leukemia. CDR3s include the opening cysteine and the closing phenylalanine or tryptophan. The order of the fields is CDR3 length, J gene, V gene, CDR3 protein.

>13|TRBJ2-5|TRBV5-4
CASSQWTGETQYF
>15|TRBJ2-7|TRBV11-2
CATAWDGQVPYEQYF
>13|TRBJ1-1|TRBV7-3
CASSSGQNTEAFF
>16|TRBJ1-5|TRBV19
CASSSLGRASNQPQHF
>13|TRBJ1-2|TRBV7-2
CASSLSSHYGYTF
>16|TRBJ1-2|TRBV4-1
CASSPDRSQGLGGYTF
>13|TRBJ2-5|TRBV18
CASSPPTLETQYF
>14|TRBJ2-7|TRBV27
CASSLIAGSYEQYF
>17|TRBJ2-6|TRBV19
CASSTRAGVSGANVLTF
>14|TRBJ1-5|TRBV15
CATSRQGGNQPQHF
>14|TRBJ2-2|TRBV5-1
CASSNPQGAGELFF
>13|TRBJ1-5|TRBV6-5
CASSWVWGQPQHF
>12|TRBJ2-5|TRBV2
CASSTGLARPYF
>14|TRBJ2-2|TRBV6-6
CASSRTSNTGELFF
>13|TRBJ1-2|TRBV7-3
CASSPQLNYGYTF
>15|TRBJ1-2|TRBV6-5
CASRTLQRTNYGYTF
>11|TRBJ2-5|TRBV10-1
CASSGPGTQYF
>14|TRBJ1-5|TRBV6-1
CASSDRVSNQPQHF
>15|TRBJ1-2|TRBV6-1
CASSDWTEQNYGYTF
>12|TRBJ1-6|TRBV5-6
CASSLTRDRLHF
>16|TRBJ1-1|TRBV4-1
CASSQDLGQGNTEAFF
>15|TRBJ1-1|TRBV5-6
CASSLVGRGTTEAFF
>12|TRBJ2-3|TRBV28
CASNFIGDTQYF
>13|TRBJ1-5|TRBV29-1
CSVGTGGGRPQHF
>18|TRBJ1-5|TRBV15
CATNPGQGAGKLSQPQHF
>15|TRBJ2-1|TRBV6-5
CASSTGSLGLNEQFF
>15|TRBJ1-2|TRBV27
CASSKTHPLATGYTF
>14|TRBJ2-1|TRBV18
CASSPQRGYNEQFF
>13|TRBJ1-3|TRBV7-2
CASRGGPGNTIYF
>14|TRBJ1-1|TRBV6-5
CASSYSGRGTEAFF
>14|TRBJ2-3|TRBV19
CASADRVSTDTQYF
>14|TRBJ2-5|TRBV29-1
CSVKGQGEDETQYF
>16|TRBJ1-6|TRBV4-1
CASRKGGLGYNSPLHF
>17|TRBJ2-2|TRBV19
CASSIVGGIRSTGELFF
>14|TRBJ1-6|TRBV27
CASSLQGSNSPLHF
>17|TRBJ1-6|TRBV6-1
CASSARDLTFYNSPLHF
>15|TRBJ2-7|TRBV27
CASSRAGGSRYEQYF
>16|TRBJ1-1|TRBV5-5
CASSLGPGSVNTEAFF
>14|TRBJ1-2|TRBV16
CASSQSDRGGGYTF
>15|TRBJ1-5|TRBV5-6
CASRRWGNSNQPQHF
>15|TRBJ1-2|TRBV5-4
CASSLGTGVRDGYTF
>12|TRBJ2-1|TRBV30
CAWNGLLNEQFF
>16|TRBJ2-2|TRBV18
CASSPTGTGNTGELFF
>15|TRBJ2-7|TRBV19
CASSLRDTLANEQYF
>15|TRBJ2-3|TRBV7-3
CASSLFPSSTDTQYF
>14|TRBJ2-1|TRBV27
CASSFQAALFEQFF